This T cell receptor (beta chain) was observed in a study of blood T cell repertoires in COVID-19. Study at large: PBMCs, B-cell-depleted T cells, or T cells provided the cDNA or gDNA that made up the material.

Germline V gene sequence: CDR1 SEHNR, CDR2 FQNEAQ (reference sequence). This CDR3 region has 13 residues. Trimming removed 2 bases from V and 1 base from J, with 5 bases in between. Enrollees, about 18 to 89 years old, lived in approximately 25 US areas. The recovered donors of Cohort 3 showed two negative PCRs, clearance, or symptom resolution. Assay used: immunoSEQ multiplex PCR; TCRdb lists only in-frame clones, some missing. The sample carries 100,000 to 150,000 clones, 70% to 90% recorded once. This sequence originates from a woman in her forties or fifties who had recovered from COVID-19. The chain carries TRBV7-9 and TRBJ2-5; D is uncertain. The specimen sequenced was PBMCs or T cells enriched from blood (not recorded which). This CDR3 is CASSLPVQETQYF. The CDR3 DNA reads TGTGCCAGCAGCTTACCTGTCCAAGAGACCCAGTACTTC.